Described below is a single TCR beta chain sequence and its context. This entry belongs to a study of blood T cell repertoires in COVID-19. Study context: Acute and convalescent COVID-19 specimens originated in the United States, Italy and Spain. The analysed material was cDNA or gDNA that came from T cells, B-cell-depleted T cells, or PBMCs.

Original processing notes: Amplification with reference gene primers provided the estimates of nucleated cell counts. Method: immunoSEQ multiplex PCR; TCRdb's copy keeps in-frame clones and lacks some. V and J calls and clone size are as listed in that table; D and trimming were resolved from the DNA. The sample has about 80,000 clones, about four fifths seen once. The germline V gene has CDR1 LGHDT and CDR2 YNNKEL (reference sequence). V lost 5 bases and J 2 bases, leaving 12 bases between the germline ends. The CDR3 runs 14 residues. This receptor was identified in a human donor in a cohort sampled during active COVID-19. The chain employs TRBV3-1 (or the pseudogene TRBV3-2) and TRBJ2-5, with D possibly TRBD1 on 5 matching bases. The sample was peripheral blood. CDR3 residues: CASSRGTRQETQYF. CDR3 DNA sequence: TGTGCCAGCAGCAGGGGCACCAGACAAGAGACCCAGTACTTC.